This TCR beta chain emerged from a study of long-term antiretroviral therapy in people with HIV. At survey level, the immunoSEQ assay was run in its v3.0 version. Produced via immunoSEQ multiplex PCR; TCRdb's table is partial and in-frame only. The sample holds some 15,000 clones, roughly 82% seen once. The CDR3 totals 14 residues. Germline CDR1 reads SGHAT; CDR2 reads FQNNGV. This clone showed up just once. One end of the junction fails to match germline, which may point to a read error. This receptor was taken from a man aged 25 to 40 with HIV. The chain uses TRBV11-2 and TRBJ2-1; 13 bases agree with TRBD2. The sequences come from unsorted PBMCs, collected 0.4 years after starting antiretroviral therapy. The DNA for the CDR3 is TGTGCCAGCAGCCCTAGGACTAGCGGGAGCCCGCTGGTCTTC. It translates to CASSPRTSGSPLVF.